The 13 T cell receptor beta chains listed next were all sequenced from one sample in a study of post-analysis software for immune sequencing data. Study-level points and caveats: The five TRBV segments detected at higher frequency in patients than in controls included TRBV5-6, TRBV5-1 and TRBV20-1.

Their recognized antigens are unknown. Prepared TCR beta cDNA libraries contained unique molecular identifiers. TCRdb fed the PCR reads into MiXCR, producing one record per CDR3 protein. The repertoire holds 750,000 to 950,000 distinct CDR3 sequences, with roughly 50% as singletons. The sequencing sample was made of blood. These receptors all stem from a girl under 18 with multiple sclerosis.

This chain links TRBV20-1 with TRBJ1-1; maybe TRBD1 (5 bases). The germline V and J ends were trimmed by 3 bases and 0 bases, with 11 bases remaining between them. The CDR3 runs to 14 residues. Germline CDR1 is DFQATT and CDR2 is SNEGSKA (reference sequence). CDR3 nucleotide sequence: TGCAGTGCTAGCTCAGGACACATGAACACTGAAGCTTTCTTT. Translation: CSASSGHMNTEAFF.

This chain connects TRBV11-1 to TRBJ2-5; TRBD1 matches at 7 bases. V shed 6 bases, J shed 11 bases, and the junction held 15 bases outside the gene matches. This CDR3 comprises 14 residues. Germline lookup yields CDR1 SGHAT and CDR2 FQDESV (reference sequence). The chain's CDR3 is CASRGQYSYNEQYF. CDR3 DNA: TGTGCCAGCAGGGGACAGTACTCCTACAATGAGCAGTACTTC.

The V and J genes are TRBV9 and TRBJ2-5; 7 bases are a match to TRBD2. The germline CDR1 and CDR2 sequences are SGDLS and YYNGEE. The CDR3 has 15 residues. The V and J ends lost 0 bases and 1 base, in that order; junction bases with no gene match: 3. The CDR3 loop reads CASSVDGTTQETQYF. The CDR3 DNA is TGTGCCAGCAGCGTAGACGGGACTACCCAAGAGACCCAGTACTTC.

V and J are TRBV12-5 and TRBJ2-3; the match to TRBD1 covers 9 bases. Trimming took 4 bases from V and 0 from J; bases not matched to a gene: 2. The germline CDR1 and CDR2 sequences are LGHNT and FRNRAP. The CDR3 has 15 amino acids. CDR3 DNA sequence: TGTGCTAGTGGTTACAGGGGGCTGAGCACAGATACGCAGTATTTT. Amino acid sequence: CASGYRGLSTDTQYF.

This clonotype was found a few times. The CDR3 DNA follows: TGCAGTGCTAGAGGACCCAACTACGAGCAGTACTTC. Protein: CSARGPNYEQYF. The chain uses TRBV20-1 and TRBJ2-7; D unresolved. The CDR3 loop spans 12 amino acids. V lost 1 base and J lost 3, with 7 bases in between. Germline V gene lookup returns CDR1 DFQATT and CDR2 SNEGSKA (reference sequence).

CDR3 in DNA: TGTGCCAGCAGCTTGGCCAAGGGGAACACAGATACGCAGTATTTT. This codes for CASSLAKGNTDTQYF. The chain recombines TRBV5-4 with TRBJ2-3, with D maybe TRBD1 (5 bases). V shed 0 bases and J shed 2 bases, with 10 bases lying between them. The CDR3 contains 15 residues. Germline CDR1 is SGHNT and CDR2 is YYREEE (reference sequence).

This clonotype was detected only a few times. This chain links TRBV18 with TRBJ2-5; no clear D. The V gene's germline CDR1 is KGHSH and CDR2 LQKENI. The germline V and J ends were trimmed by 0 bases and 4 bases, with 3 bases remaining between them. There are 12 residues in the CDR3. The chain's CDR3 is CASSPPAETQYF. CDR3 nucleotide sequence: TGTGCCAGCTCACCACCGGCAGAGACCCAGTACTTC.

Only a few counts were recorded for this clonotype. This chain connects TRBV10-3 to TRBJ1-2, with D unclear. V dropped 4 bases and J dropped 0 bases, with 9 bases sitting between them. The CDR3 covers 14 residues. Germline-derived CDR1 and CDR2 are ENHRY and SYGVKD. CDR3: CAISGDTTNYGYTF. The CDR3 bases are TGTGCCATCAGTGGAGACACCACTAACTATGGCTACACCTTC.

The chain uses TRBV5-1 and TRBJ2-7; 9 bases line up with TRBD1. V was clipped by 3 bases and J by 3 bases; unmatched bases: 7. The CDR3 loop spans 15 amino acids. CDR1 SGHRS and CDR2 YFSETQ come from the germline V gene. This CDR3 reads CASSSGDRVGYEQYF. As DNA, the CDR3 is TGCGCCAGCAGCTCGGGGGACAGGGTGGGCTACGAGCAGTACTTC.

There are a few counts of this clonotype. The chain employs TRBV7-3 and TRBJ1-2; D might be TRBD1 (5 bases). The germline CDR1 and CDR2 sequences are SGHTA and FQGTGA. The CDR3 covers 16 residues. Trimming left V 0 bases short and J 4 bases short, with 15 bases between. Here the CDR3 reads CASSLTGTPAGYGYTF. DNA for the CDR3: TGTGCCAGCAGCTTAACCGGGACTCCCGCCGGCTATGGCTACACCTTC. Full variable domain (outside the CDR3, taken from reference TRBV7-3 and TRBJ1-2): GAGVSQTPSNKVTEKGKYVELRCDPISGHTALYWYRQSLGQGPEFLIYFQGTGAADDSGLPNDRFFAVRPEGSVSTLKIQRTERGDSAVYLCASSLTGTPAGYGYTFGSGTRLTVV.

The genes are TRBV20-1 and TRBJ1-1; D may be TRBD1 (5 bases). Germline V lookup: CDR1 DFQATT, CDR2 SNEGSKA (reference sequence). With 8 bases removed from V and 0 bases from J, the gap between germline ends came to 10 bases. The CDR3 has 12 amino acids. CDR3 nucleotides: TGCAGTAGACGACAGATGAACACTGAAGCTTTCTTT. Amino acid sequence: CSRRQMNTEAFF.

This clonotype was seen only a few times. The genes are TRBV27 and TRBJ2-7, with 9 positions matching TRBD1. This CDR3 comprises 16 residues. Trimming removed 6 bases from V and 3 bases from J; junction bases left unmatched: 12. Germline CDR1 MNHEY, CDR2 SMNVEV (reference sequence). The CDR3 DNA reads as TGTGCCAGCAGAGAAATACCTTGGACAGGGGACTACGAGCAGTACTTC. This translates into CASREIPWTGDYEQYF.

The gene calls are TRBV5-1 and TRBJ2-1; TRBD1 aligns across 11 bases. The ends lost 4 bases at V and 5 bases at J; junction bases unmatched: 14. The CDR3 runs 18 residues. The germline V gene encodes CDR1 SGHRS and CDR2 YFSETQ. The CDR3 DNA reads as TGCGCCAGCAGCCCCCTGGGAAACGGACAGGGGGCGGACAATGAGCAGTTCTTC. Translating it yields CASSPLGNGQGADNEQFF.